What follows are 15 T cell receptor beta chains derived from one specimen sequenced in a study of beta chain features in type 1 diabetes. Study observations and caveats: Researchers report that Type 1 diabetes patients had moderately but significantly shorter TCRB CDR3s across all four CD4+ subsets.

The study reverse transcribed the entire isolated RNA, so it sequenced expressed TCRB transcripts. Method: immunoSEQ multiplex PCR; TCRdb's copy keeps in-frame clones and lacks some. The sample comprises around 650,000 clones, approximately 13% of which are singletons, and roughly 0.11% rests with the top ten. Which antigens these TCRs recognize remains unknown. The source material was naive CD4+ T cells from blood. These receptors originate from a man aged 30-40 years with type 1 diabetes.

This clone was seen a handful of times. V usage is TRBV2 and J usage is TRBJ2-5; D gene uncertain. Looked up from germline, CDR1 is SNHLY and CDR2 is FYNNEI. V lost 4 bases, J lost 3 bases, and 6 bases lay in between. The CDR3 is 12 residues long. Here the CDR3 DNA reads TGTGCCAGCAGTGCTGCGGAAGAGACCCAGTACTTC. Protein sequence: CASSAAEETQYF.

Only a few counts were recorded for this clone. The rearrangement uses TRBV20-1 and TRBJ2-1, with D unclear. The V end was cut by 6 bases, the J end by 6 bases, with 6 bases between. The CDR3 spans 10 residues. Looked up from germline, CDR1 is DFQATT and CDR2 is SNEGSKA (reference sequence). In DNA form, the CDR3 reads TGCAGTGCCGTGGTCAATGAGCAGTTCTTC. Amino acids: CSAVVNEQFF.

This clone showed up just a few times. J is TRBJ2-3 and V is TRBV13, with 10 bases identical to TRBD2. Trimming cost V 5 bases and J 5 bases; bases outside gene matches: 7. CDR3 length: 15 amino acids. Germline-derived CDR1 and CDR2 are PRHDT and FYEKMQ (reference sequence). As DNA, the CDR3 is TGTGCCAGCAGCCGTCGAACTAGCGGGAAAGATACGCAGTATTTT. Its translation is CASSRRTSGKDTQYF. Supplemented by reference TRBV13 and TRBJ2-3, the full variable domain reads AAGVIQSPRHLIKEKRETATLKCYPIPRHDTVYWYQQGPGQDPQFLISFYEKMQSDKGSIPDRFSAQQFSDYHSELNMSSLELGDSALYFCASSRRTSGKDTQYFGPGTRLTVL.

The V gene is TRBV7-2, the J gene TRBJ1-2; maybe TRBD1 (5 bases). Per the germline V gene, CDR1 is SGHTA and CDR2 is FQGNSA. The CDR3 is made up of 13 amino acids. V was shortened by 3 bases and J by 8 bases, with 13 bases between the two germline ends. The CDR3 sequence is CASSFDWGNGYTF. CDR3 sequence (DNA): TGTGCCAGCAGCTTTGATTGGGGGAACGGCTACACCTTC.

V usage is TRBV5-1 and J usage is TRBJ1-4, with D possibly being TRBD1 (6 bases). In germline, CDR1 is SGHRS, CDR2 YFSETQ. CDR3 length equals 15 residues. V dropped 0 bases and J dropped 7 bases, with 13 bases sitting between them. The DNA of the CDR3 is TGCGCCAGCAGCTTGGATCCGGGGGCAGCTGAAAAACTGTTTTTT. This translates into CASSLDPGAAEKLFF. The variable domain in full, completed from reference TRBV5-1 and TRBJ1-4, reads KAGVTQTPRYLIKTRGQQVTLSCSPISGHRSVSWYQQTPGQGLQFLFEYFSETQRNKGNFPGRFSGRQFSNSRSEMNVSTLELGDSALYLCASSLDPGAAEKLFFGSGTQLSVL.

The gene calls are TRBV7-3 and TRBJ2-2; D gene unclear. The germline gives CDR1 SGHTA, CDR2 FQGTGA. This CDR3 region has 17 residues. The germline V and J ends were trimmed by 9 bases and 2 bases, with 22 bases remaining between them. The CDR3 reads CASSFVSTDLNTGELFF. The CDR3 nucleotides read TGTGCCAGTTCATTCGTATCGACTGACCTCAACACCGGGGAGCTGTTTTTT.

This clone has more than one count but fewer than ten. The CDR3 here is CASSFSDRGRTDTQYF. The CDR3 DNA follows: TGCGCCAGCAGCTTCTCGGACAGGGGGAGGACAGATACGCAGTATTTT. This sequence joins TRBV5-1 and TRBJ2-3; 10 nucleotides agree with TRBD1. This CDR3 is 16 amino acids long. Per germline, CDR1 SGHRS and CDR2 YFSETQ. V shed 2 bases, J shed 3 bases, and the junction held 6 bases outside the gene matches. The variable domain in full, with the rest retrieved from reference TRBV5-1 and TRBJ2-3, is KAGVTQTPRYLIKTRGQQVTLSCSPISGHRSVSWYQQTPGQGLQFLFEYFSETQRNKGNFPGRFSGRQFSNSRSEMNVSTLELGDSALYLCASSFSDRGRTDTQYFGPGTRLTVL.

The DNA for the CDR3 is TGTGCCAGCAGTGTGACAGAGAACCAAGAGACCCAGTACTTC. Translating gives CASSVTENQETQYF. This sequence joins TRBV2 and TRBJ2-7, with a weak D call TRBD1 (5 bases). The end of the DNA fits TRBJ2-5 better, so the J call may be wrong. The CDR3 extends over 14 amino acids. Germline V CDR1 and CDR2: SNHLY, FYNNEI.

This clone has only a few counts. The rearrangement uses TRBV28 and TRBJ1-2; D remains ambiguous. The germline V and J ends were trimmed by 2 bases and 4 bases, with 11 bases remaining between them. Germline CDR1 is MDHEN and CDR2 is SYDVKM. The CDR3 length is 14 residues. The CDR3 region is CASSLEQPSYGYTF. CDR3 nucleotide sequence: TGTGCCAGCAGTTTAGAACAACCGTCCTATGGCTACACCTTC.

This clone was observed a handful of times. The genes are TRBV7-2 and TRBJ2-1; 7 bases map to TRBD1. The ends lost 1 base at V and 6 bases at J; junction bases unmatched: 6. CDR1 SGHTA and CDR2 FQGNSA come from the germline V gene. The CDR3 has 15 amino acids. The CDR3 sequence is CASSLGDRDGNEQFF. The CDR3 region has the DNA TGTGCCAGCAGCTTAGGAGACAGGGATGGCAATGAGCAGTTCTTC.

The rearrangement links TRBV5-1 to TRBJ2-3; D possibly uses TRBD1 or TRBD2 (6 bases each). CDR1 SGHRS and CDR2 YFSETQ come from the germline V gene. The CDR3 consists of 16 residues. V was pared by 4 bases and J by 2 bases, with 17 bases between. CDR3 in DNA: TGCGCCAGCAGCCCGGACTTCGGGGGCCCCACAGATACGCAGTATTTT. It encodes CASSPDFGGPTDTQYF.

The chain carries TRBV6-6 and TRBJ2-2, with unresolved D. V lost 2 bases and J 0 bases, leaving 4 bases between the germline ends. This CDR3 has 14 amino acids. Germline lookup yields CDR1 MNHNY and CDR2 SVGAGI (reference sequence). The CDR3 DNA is TGTGCCAGCAGTTACCCTTCGAACACCGGGGAGCTGTTTTTT. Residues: CASSYPSNTGELFF.

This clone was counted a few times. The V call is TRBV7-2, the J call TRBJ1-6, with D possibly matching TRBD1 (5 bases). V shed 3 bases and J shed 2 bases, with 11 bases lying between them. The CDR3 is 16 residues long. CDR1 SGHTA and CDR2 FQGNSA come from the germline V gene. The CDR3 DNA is TGTGCCAGCAGCTTGGCTCCGACAGCCTATAATTCACCCCTCCACTTT. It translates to CASSLAPTAYNSPLHF.

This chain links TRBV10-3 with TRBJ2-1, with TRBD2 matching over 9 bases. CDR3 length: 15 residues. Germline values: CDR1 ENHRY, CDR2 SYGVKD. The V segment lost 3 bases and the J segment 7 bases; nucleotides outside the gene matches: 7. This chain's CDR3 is CAISDSTSGLNEQFF. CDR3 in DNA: TGTGCCATCAGTGATTCAACTAGCGGGTTGAATGAGCAGTTCTTC.

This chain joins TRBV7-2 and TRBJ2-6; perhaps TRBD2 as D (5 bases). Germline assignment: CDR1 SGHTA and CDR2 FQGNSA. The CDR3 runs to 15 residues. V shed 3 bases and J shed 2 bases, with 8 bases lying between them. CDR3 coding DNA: TGTGCCAGCAGCTTGGTAGCGACTGGGGCCAACGTCCTGACTTTC. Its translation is CASSLVATGANVLTF.